The clone carrying this TCR beta chain was detected a few times. Its target is not known. This entry belongs to a study of T cell responses to AZD1222 COVID-19 vaccine. Study-level points and caveats: The donor cohort was predominantly white British with a female majority, and clonal diversity may have been underestimated. Reports indicate that nearly half of spike-specific TCRs are directed at unmutated variant regions. Rises in breadth and depth of Spike-specific TCRs came after two AZD1222 doses.

The CDR3 consists of 16 residues. Germline V gene lookup returns CDR1 KGHDR and CDR2 SFDVKD. With 3 bases removed from V and 2 bases from J, the gap between germline ends came to 16 bases. Sequencing used immunoSEQ multiplex PCR; TCRdb keeps in-frame clones, though not all of them. The top ten clones hold 4% to 4.5% of a sample with around 130,000 clones, more than 80% of them seen once. The genes are TRBV24-1 and TRBJ2-7, with no clear D. The sequences come from peripheral blood, collected 28 days after the second dose of the MenACWY control vaccine. The sequence was obtained from an adult who received the MenACWY meningococcal vaccine as a control. The CDR3 protein is CATSDVVLDAPYEQYF. CDR3 DNA sequence: TGTGCCACCAGTGATGTCGTTTTGGATGCCCCCTACGAGCAGTACTTC.